Presented here are 12 T cell receptor beta chains from one specimen sequenced in a study of read filtering for tumor transcriptome and immune sequencing. The library was built from about 370 ng RNA with molecular barcoded adaptors for alpha/delta and beta/gamma chains. TCRdb re-called the reads through MiXCR, storing one row per CDR3 protein. This sample has 37,000 or so distinct CDR3 sequences; around 13% occur once, and the top ten carry more than 30%. Sequenced sample: a population of CD138-negative cells sorted from bone marrow. These TCRs come from a donor at least 40 years old with multiple myeloma.

This clonotype has ten or more counts. Compared with germline, one end of the junction differs, possibly owing to a read error. The chain uses TRBV5-1 and TRBJ2-5, with D possibly matching TRBD1 (5 bases). The CDR3 totals 15 residues. CDR1 is SGHRS and CDR2 is YFSETQ in the germline V gene. The CDR3 DNA is TGCGCCAGCAGTTTGGACGTGGGGCGGCAGGAGACCCAGTACTTC. It is translated as CASSLDVGRQETQYF. Using reference TRBV5-1 and TRBJ2-5 for the parts outside the CDR3, the full variable domain is KAGVTQTPRYLIKTRGQQVTLSCSPISGHRSVSWYQQTPGQGLQFLFEYFSETQRNKGNFPGRFSGRQFSNSRSEMNVSTLELGDSALYLCASSLDVGRQETQYFGPGTRLLVL.

As regards this clonotype: Relative to the germline gene, one junction end is altered; a read error may explain this. The J gene is TRBJ1-4, the V gene TRBV15, with 7 bases that match TRBD1. In germline, CDR1 is LNHNV, CDR2 YYDKDF (reference sequence). The CDR3 has 15 residues. CDR3 protein: CATGRDPGGNEKLFF. Written as DNA, the CDR3 is TGTGCCACCGGCAGAGATCCAGGGGGAAACGAAAAACTGTTTTTC.

Concerning this clonotype: Likely a read error: the CDR3 ends without its conserved phenylalanine or tryptophan. The chain joins TRBV4-2 to TRBJ2-3, with TRBD2 as a possible D gene (6 bases). Trimming pared 7 bases from V and 6 bases from J, leaving 23 bases between. This CDR3 contains 16 residues. Germline CDR1 and CDR2: LGHNA and YNFKEQ. Here the CDR3 reads CASTVGGNKDTDTQYL. CDR3 sequence (DNA): TGTGCCAGCACCGTTGGGGGGAACAAAGATACGGATACGCAGTATCTT.

This clonotype was observed at least ten times. This sequence joins TRBV30 and TRBJ2-3, with 7 positions matching TRBD1. V lost 3 bases, J lost 4 bases, and 13 bases stayed unmatched. The CDR3 consists of 16 residues. Germline V lookup: CDR1 GTSNPN, CDR2 SVGIG (reference sequence). CDR3 coding DNA: TGTGCCTGGAGCGAGCCCAGAGGGGGCGTCTCAGATACGCAGTATTTT. Translation: CAWSEPRGGVSDTQYF.

This clonotype was counted ten times or more. The chain links TRBV30 to TRBJ2-7; tentatively, D is TRBD2 (5 bases). CDR3 length: 10 amino acids. The germline gives CDR1 GTSNPN, CDR2 SVGIG (reference sequence). The germline V and J ends were trimmed by 6 bases and 2 bases, with 5 bases remaining between them. The CDR3 nucleotides are TGTGCCTGCGGGACCTACGAGCAGTACTTC. The encoded protein is CACGTYEQYF.

In this sample, this clonotype turned up many times. The chain carries TRBV12-3 or TRBV12-4 and TRBJ1-2, with a possible D match to TRBD1 (5 bases). Trimming removed 3 bases at V and 7 bases at J, with 15 bases between. The CDR3 is 14 amino acids. CDR3 in DNA: TGTGCCAGCAGTTTTGACAGTCCTGCTAGTGGCTACACCTTC. Its protein is CASSFDSPASGYTF.

This clonotype was observed at least ten times. V is TRBV7-9 and J is TRBJ2-1; D might be TRBD2 (5 bases). The V end lost 5 bases, the J end lost 1 base, and 15 bases lay between the germline ends. The germline V gene encodes CDR1 SEHNR and CDR2 FQNEAQ (reference sequence). This CDR3 comprises 16 residues. The DNA of the CDR3 is TGTGCCAGCAGCACTCTTAGCGTTGTTTCCTACAATGAGCAGTTCTTC. Residues: CASSTLSVVSYNEQFF. Looking up the rest from reference TRBV7-9 and TRBJ2-1 gives the full variable domain: DTGVSQNPRHKITKRGQNVTFRCDPISEHNRLYWYRQTLGQGPEFLTYFQNEAQLEKSRLLSDRFSAERPKGSFSTLEIQRTEQGDSAMYLCASSTLSVVSYNEQFFGPGTRLTVL.

The sample holds a few counts of this clonotype. The CDR3 loop is CASSVGSGNTDTQYF. The CDR3, as DNA: TGTGCCAGCAGTGTAGGTAGCGGAAACACAGATACGCAGTATTTT. V is TRBV2 and J is TRBJ2-3, with TRBD2 as a possible D gene (6 bases). The ends were cut back, 4 bases at V and 2 bases at J, with 13 bases in the middle. CDR1 and CDR2 (germline): SNHLY, FYNNEI. The CDR3 is 15 residues long.

This rearrangement joins TRBV4-1 to TRBJ1-1; no firm D call. There are 17 residues in the CDR3. CDR1 is MGHRA and CDR2 is YSYEKL in the germline V gene. V was clipped by 1 base and J by 3 bases, with 18 bases between them. This chain's CDR3 is CASSQVDTGFLDTEAFF. CDR3 sequence (DNA): TGCGCCAGCAGCCAAGTCGACACGGGGTTTTTGGACACTGAAGCTTTCTTT.

In its sample, this clonotype was seen many times. A read error may explain this, as a much larger clone is one base away. This chain joins TRBV5-1 and TRBJ2-1; 11 positions match TRBD1. This CDR3 is built from 14 residues. From germline, CDR1 is SGHRS and CDR2 YFSETQ. Trimming at V came to 4 bases and at J to 9 bases, leaving 6 bases not matched to a gene. The CDR3: CASSTGQGASEQFF. The DNA of the CDR3 is TGCGCCAGCAGCACCGGACAGGGGGCAAGTGAGCAGTTCTTC. Full variable domain (outside the CDR3, taken from reference TRBV5-1 and TRBJ2-1): KAGVTQTPRYLIKTRGQQVTLSCSPISGHRSVSWYQQTPGQGLQFLFEYFSETQRNKGNFPGRFSGRQFSNSRSEMNVSTLELGDSALYLCASSTGQGASEQFFGPGTRLTVL.

In this sample, this clonotype is medium-sized (0.01 to 0.1%). The chain carries TRBV5-5 and TRBJ2-1, with a possible D match to TRBD2 (5 bases). Germline loops: CDR1 SGHKS, CDR2 YYEKEE (reference sequence). CDR3 length: 15 amino acids. Trimming left V 4 bases short and J 4 bases short, with 15 bases between. CDR3 coding DNA: TGTGCCAGCAGCCCGTTACCGGGATTGTACAATGAGCAGTTCTTC. Its translation: CASSPLPGLYNEQFF. The full variable domain, in which reference TRBV5-5 and TRBJ2-1 provide the parts outside the CDR3, is DAGVTQSPTHLIKTRGQQVTLRCSPISGHKSVSWYQQVLGQGPQFIFQYYEKEERGRGNFPDRFSARQFPNYSSELNVNALLLGDSALYLCASSPLPGLYNEQFFGPGTRLTVL.

This clonotype was recorded at least ten times. The chain combines TRBV29-1 with TRBJ2-1; maybe TRBD2 (6 bases). This CDR3 contains 14 residues. Trimming cost V 1 base and J 6 bases, with 13 bases left between them. CDR1 and CDR2 from the germline V gene are SQVTM and ANQGSEA. The CDR3 region has the DNA TGCAGCGTTGAAGGCTCCCGGGAGCTCAATGAGCAGTTCTTC. Translated, it gives CSVEGSRELNEQFF.